This record covers a single T cell receptor beta chain. The target antigen is unknown. This entry belongs to a study of vaccination effects on CD4 cells after COVID-19. Across the whole study: Both of the two convalescent patients gave a sample, one 16 days and one a week before vaccination.

Produced via immunoSEQ multiplex PCR; TCRdb's table is partial and in-frame only. The repertoire includes tens of thousands of clones, approximately 72% of them detected once, and under 30% sits in the top ten. This CDR3 contains 12 residues. V was clipped by 10 bases and J by 5 bases; unmatched bases: 5. The germline V gene encodes CDR1 SNHLY and CDR2 FYNNEI. Study-wide results and caveats: Convalescents' post-vaccination spike-reactive clones were chiefly new, vaccine-induced ones. Whether induced by infection or by vaccine, clones showed marked clonal contraction late after vaccination.

It was after roughly 11 days of culture that CD4+ T cells were isolated. Cultures received IL-2 medium that replaced half the medium on days 3 and 7. This chain connects TRBV2 to TRBJ2-5; 9 nucleotides align to TRBD1. The sequence was collected from a human donor who had a prior SARS-CoV-2 infection. This material consisted of CD4+ T cells from PBMCs cultured without peptide, taken before COVID-19 vaccination. In DNA, the CDR3 is TGTGCCAAGGGACAGGGAGGGGAGACCCAGTACTTC. As protein: CAKGQGGETQYF.